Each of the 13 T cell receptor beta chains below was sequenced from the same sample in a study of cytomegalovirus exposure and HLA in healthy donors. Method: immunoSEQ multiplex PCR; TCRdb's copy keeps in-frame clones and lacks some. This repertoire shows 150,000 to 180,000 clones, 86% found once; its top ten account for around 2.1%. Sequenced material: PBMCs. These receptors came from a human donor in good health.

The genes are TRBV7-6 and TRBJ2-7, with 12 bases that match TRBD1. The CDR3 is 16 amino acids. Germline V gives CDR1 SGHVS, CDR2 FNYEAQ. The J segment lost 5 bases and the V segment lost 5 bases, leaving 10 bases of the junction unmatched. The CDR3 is CASSRHRGQGADEQYF. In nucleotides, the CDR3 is TGTGCCAGCAGCAGACACCGGGGACAGGGGGCCGACGAGCAGTACTTC.

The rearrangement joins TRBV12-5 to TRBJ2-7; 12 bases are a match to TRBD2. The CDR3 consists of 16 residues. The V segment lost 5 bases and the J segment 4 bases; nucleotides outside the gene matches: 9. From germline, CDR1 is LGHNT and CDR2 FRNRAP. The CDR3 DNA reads TGTGCTAGTGGTCCCTCTAGCGGGGGGGCGTCTTACGAGCAGTACTTC. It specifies CASGPSSGGASYEQYF.

CDR3: CASSKDSDYEQYF. The DNA for the CDR3 is TGTGCCAGTAGTAAAGACTCAGATTACGAGCAGTACTTC. This chain joins TRBV19 and TRBJ2-7; D not certain. This CDR3 spans 13 amino acids. V gave up 4 bases and J gave up 4 bases, with 11 bases separating them. Germline V gene sequence: CDR1 LNHDA, CDR2 SQIVND (reference sequence).

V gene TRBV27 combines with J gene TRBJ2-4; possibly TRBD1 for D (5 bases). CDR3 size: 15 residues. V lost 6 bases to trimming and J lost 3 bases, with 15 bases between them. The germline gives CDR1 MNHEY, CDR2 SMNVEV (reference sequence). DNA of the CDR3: TGTGCCAGCAGCGTTGCTACAGGATACAAAAACATTCAGTACTTC. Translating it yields CASSVATGYKNIQYF.

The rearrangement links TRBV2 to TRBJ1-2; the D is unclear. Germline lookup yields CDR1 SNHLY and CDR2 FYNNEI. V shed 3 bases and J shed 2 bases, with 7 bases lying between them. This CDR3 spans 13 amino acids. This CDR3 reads CASSEEGNYGYTF. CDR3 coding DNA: TGTGCCAGCAGTGAGGAGGGAAACTATGGCTACACCTTC.

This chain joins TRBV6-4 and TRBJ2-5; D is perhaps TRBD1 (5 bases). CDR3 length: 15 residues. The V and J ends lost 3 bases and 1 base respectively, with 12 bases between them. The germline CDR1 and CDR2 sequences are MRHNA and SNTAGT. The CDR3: CASSETGNPQETQYF. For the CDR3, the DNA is TGTGCCAGCAGTGAAACAGGAAACCCCCAAGAGACCCAGTACTTC.

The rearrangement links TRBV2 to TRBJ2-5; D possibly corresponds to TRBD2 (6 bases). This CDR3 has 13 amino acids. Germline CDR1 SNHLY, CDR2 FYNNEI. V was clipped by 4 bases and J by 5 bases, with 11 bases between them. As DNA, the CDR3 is TGTGCCAGCAGTGGGACTATTCGGGAGACCCAGTACTTC. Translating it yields CASSGTIRETQYF.

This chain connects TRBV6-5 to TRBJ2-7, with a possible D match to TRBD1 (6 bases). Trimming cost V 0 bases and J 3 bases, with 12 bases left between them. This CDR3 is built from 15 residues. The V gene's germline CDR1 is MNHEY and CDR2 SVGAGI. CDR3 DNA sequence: TGTGCCAGCAGTTACTCCTCGGACAGTATCTACGAGCAGTACTTC. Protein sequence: CASSYSSDSIYEQYF.

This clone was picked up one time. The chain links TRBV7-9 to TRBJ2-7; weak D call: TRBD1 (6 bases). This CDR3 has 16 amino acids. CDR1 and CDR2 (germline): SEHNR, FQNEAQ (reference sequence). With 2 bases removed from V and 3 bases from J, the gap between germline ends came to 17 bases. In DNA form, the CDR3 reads TGTGCCAGCAGCTTATATTCCAGGGGAAGGAACTACGAGCAGTACTTC. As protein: CASSLYSRGRNYEQYF.

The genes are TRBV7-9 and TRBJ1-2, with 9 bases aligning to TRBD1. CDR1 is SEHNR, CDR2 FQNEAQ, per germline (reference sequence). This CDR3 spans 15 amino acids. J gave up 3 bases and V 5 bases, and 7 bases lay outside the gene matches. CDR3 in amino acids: CASSAQQGAHYGYTF. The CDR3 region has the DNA TGTGCCAGCAGCGCACAACAGGGGGCACACTATGGCTACACCTTC.

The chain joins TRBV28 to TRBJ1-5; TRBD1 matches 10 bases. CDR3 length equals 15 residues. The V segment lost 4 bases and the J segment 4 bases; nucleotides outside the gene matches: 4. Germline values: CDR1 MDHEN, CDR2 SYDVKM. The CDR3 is CASSSPGQGNQPQHF. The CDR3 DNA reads TGTGCCAGCAGTTCACCGGGACAGGGGAATCAGCCCCAGCATTTT.

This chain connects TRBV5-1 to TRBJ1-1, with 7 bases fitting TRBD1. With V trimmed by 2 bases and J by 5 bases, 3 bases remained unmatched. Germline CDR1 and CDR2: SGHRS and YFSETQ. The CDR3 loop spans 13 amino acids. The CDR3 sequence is CASSFNRGTEAFF. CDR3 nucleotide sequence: TGCGCCAGCAGCTTTAACAGGGGTACTGAAGCTTTCTTT.

The CDR3 DNA sequence: TGTGCCAGCAGCTTAGGACAGCGCCGGCCCTATGGCTATGGCTACACCTTC. This sequence encodes CASSLGQRRPYGYGYTF. V usage is TRBV7-2 and J usage is TRBJ1-2, with a possible D match to TRBD1 (5 bases). CDR1 is SGHTA and CDR2 is FQGNSA in the germline V gene. V was trimmed by 1 base and J by 4 bases, leaving 19 bases between them. The CDR3 length is 17 residues.